This T cell receptor (beta chain) was found in a study of post-analysis software for immune sequencing data. This clonotype was observed a few times. Its antigen is unidentified. Libraries were made from TCR beta cDNA, and they carried unique molecular identifiers. Each CDR3 protein is one row after TCRdb ran MiXCR on the PCR reads. The repertoire holds roughly 620,000 distinct CDR3 sequences, with about 44% as singletons. Study outcomes and limitations: Patients carried roughly five TRBV segments more frequently than controls did, and TRBV5-6, TRBV5-1 and TRBV20-1 were among them.

The junction had 17 bases not matched to a gene; V was cut back by 6 bases and J by 13 bases. The CDR3 covers 15 residues. CDR1 is MNHEY, CDR2 SMNVEV, per germline (reference sequence). The specimen sequenced was blood. The sequence derives from a girl aged 10-17 years with multiple sclerosis. This sequence joins TRBV27 and TRBJ2-1; the match to TRBD1 covers 8 bases. The CDR3, as DNA: TGTGCCAGCAGGCCGACAGGGGCGACCTACAATGGCCAGTTCTTC. It is translated as CASRPTGATYNGQFF.